These 22 T cell receptor beta chains originate from one sample sequenced in a study of human T cells and chemical hapten exposure. Specified time point: patch test 3, about 24 weeks after DPC sensitization. As to treatment: therapeutic diphenylcyclopropenone sensitization with weekly scalp DPC. TCRdb reprocessed the RACE reads with MiXCR, giving one entry per CDR3 protein. Of approximately 160,000 distinct CDR3 sequences listed, about a quarter are singletons. The sequencing used whole blood, collected in connection with sensitization to the hapten diphenylcyclopropenone (DPC). These receptors originate from a woman aged 18-30 years with alopecia areata. Some clones in this sample may be carry-over from other donors' samples.

This clonotype has just a few counts. The chain joins TRBV20-1 to TRBJ1-5; D may be TRBD1 (6 bases). Germline CDR1 reads DFQATT; CDR2 reads SNEGSKA (reference sequence). The V gene lost 3 bases and the J gene lost 3 bases, with 12 bases spanning the gap. The CDR3 totals 14 residues. The CDR3 coding sequence is TGCAGTGCTAGCAACTCGGGGGCCAATCAGCCCCAGCATTTT. It codes for CSASNSGANQPQHF.

This clonotype was observed a few times. The chain couples TRBV10-3 to TRBJ2-1; D might be TRBD2 (6 bases). The CDR3 consists of 13 residues. The V end lost 10 bases, the J end lost 3 bases, and 13 bases lay between the germline ends. Germline V gene sequence: CDR1 ENHRY, CDR2 SYGVKD. The chain's CDR3 is CATEGRDYNEQFF. CDR3 bases: TGTGCCACGGAGGGCCGGGACTACAATGAGCAGTTCTTC.

CDR3 residues: CSARPAGVPYEQYF. CDR3 coding DNA: TGCAGTGCTAGACCGGCGGGCGTTCCTTACGAGCAGTACTTC. The chain has TRBV20-1 and TRBJ2-7, with D possibly being TRBD2 (5 bases). Trimming took 2 bases from V and 4 from J, leaving 15 bases between them. Germline V gene lookup returns CDR1 DFQATT and CDR2 SNEGSKA (reference sequence). CDR3 length equals 14 residues.

This clonotype appeared a few times. This chain's CDR3 is CASTPSGTGELFF. Here the CDR3 DNA reads TGTGCCAGCACCCCCTCTGGCACCGGGGAGCTGTTTTTT. The V call is TRBV7-2, the J call TRBJ2-2; no reliable D call. CDR1 and CDR2 (germline): SGHTA, FQGNSA. V shed 7 bases and J shed 4 bases, with 10 bases lying between them. The CDR3 spans 13 residues.

The J gene is TRBJ1-2, the V gene TRBV29-1; no definite D call. V lost 4 bases and J 8 bases, leaving 11 bases between the germline ends. Per the germline V gene, CDR1 is SQVTM and CDR2 is ANQGSEA. The CDR3 loop spans 11 amino acids. The DNA for the CDR3 is TGCAGCGTTGTGGGAGAGGACGGCTACACCTTC. It codes for CSVVGEDGYTF.

This clonotype was seen at least ten times. The rearrangement joins TRBV5-1 to TRBJ1-1, with D perhaps matching TRBD1 (6 bases). The germline CDR1 and CDR2 sequences are SGHRS and YFSETQ. Deletions cut 1 base from V and 0 bases from J, with 7 bases between. The CDR3 runs 14 residues. DNA for the CDR3: TGCGCCAGCAGCTTGACAGGGATGAACACTGAAGCTTTCTTT. Translation gives CASSLTGMNTEAFF.

V usage is TRBV12-3 or TRBV12-4 and J usage is TRBJ2-1; 8 bases align to TRBD2. CDR3 length: 17 residues. The V segment lost 3 bases and the J segment 7 bases; nucleotides outside the gene matches: 14. Here the CDR3 DNA reads TGTGCCAGCAGTTTTCAGACGCCGGGACTAGGGAGGAATGAGCAGTTCTTC. Translating it yields CASSFQTPGLGRNEQFF.

This clonotype was seen only a few times. V is TRBV11-1 and J is TRBJ1-2; weak D call: TRBD1 (5 bases). The CDR3 loop spans 12 amino acids. The V and J ends lost 1 base and 6 bases respectively, with 6 bases between them. The germline V gene encodes CDR1 SGHAT and CDR2 FQDESV (reference sequence). CDR3 nucleotide sequence: TGTGCCAGCAGCTTAGACAGGAATGGCTACACCTTC. Encoded protein: CASSLDRNGYTF.

The chain combines TRBV4-2 with TRBJ2-3, with D hard to call. Between the trimmed V and J ends, which lost 0 bases and 0 bases, there was a span of 1 base. Germline CDR1 reads LGHNA; CDR2 reads YNFKEQ. The CDR3 spans 13 residues. The CDR3 coding sequence is TGTGCCAGCAGCCAAGACAGCACAGATACGCAGTATTTT. It codes for CASSQDSTDTQYF.

This clonotype was counted between two and nine times. The chain recombines TRBV2 with TRBJ2-5; D not certain. Germline loops: CDR1 SNHLY, CDR2 FYNNEI. The CDR3 has 12 amino acids. V lost 7 bases, J lost 3 bases, and 9 bases lay in between. CDR3 protein: CASTLMEETQYF. CDR3 DNA: TGTGCCAGCACCTTGATGGAAGAGACCCAGTACTTC.

The rearrangement joins TRBV4-1 to TRBJ1-2; 8 bases agree with TRBD1. Germline CDR1 is MGHRA and CDR2 is YSYEKL. This CDR3 is 16 amino acids long. V was clipped by 4 bases and J by 6 bases; unmatched bases: 13. CDR3 region: CASSPAGGKAKDGYTF. The CDR3 DNA sequence: TGCGCCAGCAGCCCGGCAGGGGGCAAGGCTAAGGATGGCTACACCTTC.

In its sample, this clonotype was seen a few times. This chain uses TRBV5-1 with TRBJ1-1; D possibly corresponds to TRBD1 (5 bases). Germline V gene data show CDR1 as SGHRS and CDR2 as YFSETQ. With 3 bases removed from V and 1 base from J, the gap between germline ends came to 16 bases. This CDR3 has 16 amino acids. The CDR3: CASSSTSAGGNTEAFF. The CDR3 DNA sequence: TGCGCCAGCAGCTCTACATCCGCCGGGGGGAACACTGAAGCTTTCTTT.

This clonotype is medium-sized in the sample. V usage is TRBV7-2 and J usage is TRBJ1-3; TRBD1 is a possible D gene (5 bases). Germline CDR1 and CDR2: SGHTA and FQGNSA. V was shortened by 4 bases and J by 0 bases, with 10 bases between the two germline ends. This CDR3 has 15 amino acids. The CDR3 sequence: CASSSGPSSGNTIYF. In DNA form, the CDR3 reads TGTGCCAGCAGCTCGGGACCGTCCTCTGGAAACACCATATATTTT.

The rearrangement links TRBV11-2 to TRBJ1-1; D perhaps matches TRBD1 (5 bases). The CDR3 is made up of 13 amino acids. V was trimmed by 5 bases and J by 1 base, leaving 8 bases between them. Germline CDR1 reads SGHAT; CDR2 reads FQNNGV. The CDR3: CASSQTENTEAFF. In DNA form, the CDR3 reads TGTGCCAGCAGCCAGACAGAGAACACTGAAGCTTTCTTT. The whole variable domain, remainder taken from reference TRBV11-2 and TRBJ1-1, is EAGVAQSPRYKIIEKRQSVAFWCNPISGHATLYWYQQILGQGPKLLIQFQNNGVVDDSQLPKDRFSAERLKGVDSTLKIQPAKLEDSAVYLCASSQTENTEAFFGQGTRLTVV.

Regarding this clonotype: One end of the junction does not line up with germline, which may come from a read error. The chain links TRBV6-2 or TRBV6-3 to TRBJ2-7, with D tentatively TRBD2 (6 bases). Germline lookup yields CDR1 MNHEY and CDR2 SVGEGT. CDR3 length: 13 amino acids. The CDR3 spells CAITPRDSDEQHF. The CDR3 region has the DNA TGTGCCATCACCCCCCGGGACTCCGACGAGCAGCACTTC.

The chain uses TRBV2 and TRBJ2-7, with 8 positions matching TRBD2. Germline lookup yields CDR1 SNHLY and CDR2 FYNNEI. V shed 0 bases, J shed 3 bases, and the junction held 4 bases outside the gene matches. The CDR3 has 15 residues. As DNA, the CDR3 is TGTGCCAGCAGTGAAGCGCCACTAGCGGACTACGAGCAGTACTTC. Amino acid sequence: CASSEAPLADYEQYF.

This clonotype was found once. V and J are TRBV25-1 and TRBJ1-4; 7 bases are a match to TRBD1. CDR3 length: 15 residues. Germline CDR1 and CDR2: MGHDK and SYGVNS. The V and J ends lost 1 base and 3 bases, in that order; junction bases with no gene match: 2. The CDR3 coding sequence is TGTGCCAGCAGTGAATGGACAGGTGCTAATGAAAAACTGTTTTTT. Translation gives CASSEWTGANEKLFF. The whole variable domain, remainder taken from reference TRBV25-1 and TRBJ1-4, is EADIYQTPRYLVIGTGKKITLECSQTMGHDKMYWYQQDPGMELHLIHYSYGVNSTEKGDLSSESTVSRIRTEHFPLTLESARPSHTSQYLCASSEWTGANEKLFFGSGTQLSVL.

This clonotype was seen a handful of times. The chain combines TRBV2 with TRBJ2-1, with 10 bases lining up with TRBD2. This CDR3 contains 15 residues. V trimming: 8 bases; J trimming: 4 bases; junction bases outside the gene matches: 8. CDR1 is SNHLY and CDR2 is FYNNEI in the germline V gene. As DNA, the CDR3 is TGTGCCAGCCGGAATAGCGGGGGGCGATACAATGAGCAGTTCTTC. This gives the protein CASRNSGGRYNEQFF.

The chain couples TRBV12-3 or TRBV12-4 to TRBJ2-3, with no clear D. Trimming took off 3 bases at V and 6 bases at J, with 4 bases between the two ends. This CDR3 spans 11 amino acids. CDR3 amino acids: CASSLRDTQYF. DNA for the CDR3: TGTGCCAGCAGTTTGAGGGATACGCAGTATTTT.

A few counts support this clonotype. This chain connects TRBV10-2 to TRBJ2-3, with TRBD2 matching 9 bases. The trim removed 2 bases at V and 2 bases at J, leaving 5 bases unmatched. There are 16 residues in the CDR3. Germline V gene sequence: CDR1 WSHSY, CDR2 SAAADI. In nucleotides, the CDR3 is TGCGCCAGCAGTGAGGGGACTAGCTATATCACAGATACGCAGTATTTT. Translated, it gives CASSEGTSYITDTQYF.

This clonotype has ten or more counts. This chain uses TRBV6-2 or TRBV6-3 with TRBJ1-1; D ambiguous. This CDR3 spans 15 amino acids. From germline, CDR1 is MNHEY and CDR2 SVGEGT. The V end was cut by 8 bases, the J end by 3 bases, with 19 bases between. CDR3 in DNA: TGTGCCAGCCACAACCCGGTATATGCGGACACTGAAGCTTTCTTT. This translates into CASHNPVYADTEAFF.

This chain joins TRBV20-1 and TRBJ2-7; tentative D call: TRBD1 (6 bases). Trimming shortened V by 6 bases and J by 3 bases, and 15 bases separated the two germline ends. The germline CDR1 and CDR2 sequences are DFQATT and SNEGSKA (reference sequence). The CDR3 sequence is 13 residues long. DNA for the CDR3: TGCAGTGCGGAGACAGGCCGAAACTACGAGCAGTACTTC. This gives the protein CSAETGRNYEQYF.